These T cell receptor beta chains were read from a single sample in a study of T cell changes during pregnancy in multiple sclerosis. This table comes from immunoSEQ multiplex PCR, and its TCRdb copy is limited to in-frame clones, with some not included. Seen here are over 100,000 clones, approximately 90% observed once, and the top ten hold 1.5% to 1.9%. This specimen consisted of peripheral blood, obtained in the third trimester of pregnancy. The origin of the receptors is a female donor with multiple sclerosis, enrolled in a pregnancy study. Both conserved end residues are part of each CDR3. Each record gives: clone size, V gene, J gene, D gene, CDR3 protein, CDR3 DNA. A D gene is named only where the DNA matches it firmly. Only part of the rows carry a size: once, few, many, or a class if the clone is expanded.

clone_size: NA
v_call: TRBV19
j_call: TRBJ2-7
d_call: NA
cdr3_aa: CASSSQGLYEQYF
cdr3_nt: TGTGCCAGTAGTTCGCAGGGACTTTACGAGCAGTACTTC

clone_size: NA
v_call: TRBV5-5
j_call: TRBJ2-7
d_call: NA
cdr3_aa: CASSLDRGSYEQYF
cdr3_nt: TGTGCCAGCAGCTTGGATCGAGGGTCCTACGAGCAGTACTTC

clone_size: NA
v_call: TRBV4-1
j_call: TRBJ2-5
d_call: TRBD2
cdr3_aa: CASSQPTSGGEETQYF
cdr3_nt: TGCGCCAGCAGCCAACCGACTAGCGGGGGGGAAGAGACCCAGTACTTC

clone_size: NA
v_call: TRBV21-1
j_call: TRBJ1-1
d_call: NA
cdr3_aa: CASSKAGVMNTEAFF
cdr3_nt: TGTGCCAGCAGCAAAGCAGGGGTAATGAACACTGAAGCTTTCTTT

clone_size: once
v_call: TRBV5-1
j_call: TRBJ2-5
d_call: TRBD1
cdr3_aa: CASSLVVQGYETQYF
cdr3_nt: TGCGCCAGCAGCTTGGTCGTACAGGGGTATGAGACCCAGTACTTC

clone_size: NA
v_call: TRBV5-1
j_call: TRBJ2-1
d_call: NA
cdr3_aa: CASSSGYGGLNEQFF
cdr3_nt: TGCGCCAGCAGCTCGGGGTACGGGGGGCTCAATGAGCAGTTCTTC

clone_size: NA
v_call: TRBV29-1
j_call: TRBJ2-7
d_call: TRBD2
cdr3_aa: CSVAAGEVYEQYF
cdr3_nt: TGCAGCGTTGCGGCGGGAGAGGTCTACGAGCAGTACTTC

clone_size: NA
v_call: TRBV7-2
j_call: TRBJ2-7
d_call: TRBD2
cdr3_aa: CASSSLAGVSEQYF
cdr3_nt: TGTGCCAGCAGCTCCCTAGCGGGAGTAAGTGAGCAGTACTTC

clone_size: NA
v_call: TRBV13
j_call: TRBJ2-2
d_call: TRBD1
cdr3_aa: CASSPDREWGTNTGELFF
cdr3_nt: TGTGCCAGCAGCCCGGACAGGGAATGGGGCACGAACACCGGGGAGCTGTTTTTT

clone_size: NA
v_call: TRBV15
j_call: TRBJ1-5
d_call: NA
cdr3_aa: CATSRDGVNQPQHF
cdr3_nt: TGTGCCACCAGCAGAGACGGGGTAAATCAGCCCCAGCATTTT

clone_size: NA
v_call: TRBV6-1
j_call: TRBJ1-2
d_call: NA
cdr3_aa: CASELYRENYGYTF
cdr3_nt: TGTGCCAGCGAACTATACAGGGAGAACTATGGCTACACCTTC

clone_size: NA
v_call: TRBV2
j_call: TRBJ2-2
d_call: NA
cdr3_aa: CASRARTDTGELFF
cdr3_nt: TGTGCCAGCAGGGCCCGGACAGATACCGGGGAGCTGTTTTTT

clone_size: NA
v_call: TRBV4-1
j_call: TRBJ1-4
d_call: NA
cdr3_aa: CASSQEGLNEKLFF
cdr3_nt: TGCGCCAGCAGCCAAGAGGGCCTTAATGAAAAACTGTTTTTT

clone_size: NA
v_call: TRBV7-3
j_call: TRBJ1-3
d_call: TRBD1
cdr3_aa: CASSPRDSISPHSGNTIYF
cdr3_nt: TGTGCCAGCAGCCCCCGGGACAGCATAAGCCCTCACTCTGGAAACACCATATATTTT

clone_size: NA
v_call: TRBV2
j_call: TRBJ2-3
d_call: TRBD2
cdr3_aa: CASSGGLAGGRTSTDTQYF
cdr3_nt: TGTGCCAGCAGTGGGGGACTAGCGGGGGGGAGAACTAGCACAGATACGCAGTATTTT

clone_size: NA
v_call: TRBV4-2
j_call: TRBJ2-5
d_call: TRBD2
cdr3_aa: CASSQVTSGDAQETQYF
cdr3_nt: TGTGCCAGCAGCCAAGTAACTAGCGGAGATGCTCAAGAGACCCAGTACTTC

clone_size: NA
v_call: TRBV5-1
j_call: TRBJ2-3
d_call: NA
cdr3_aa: CASSRTDPSTDTQYF
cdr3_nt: TGCGCCAGCTCGCGGACAGACCCTAGCACAGATACGCAGTATTTT

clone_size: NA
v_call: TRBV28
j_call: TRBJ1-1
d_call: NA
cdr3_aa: CASRPPEMNTEAFF
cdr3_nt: TGTGCCAGCAGACCCCCGGAGATGAACACTGAAGCTTTCTTT

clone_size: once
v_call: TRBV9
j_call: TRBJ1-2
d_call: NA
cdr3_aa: CASSVVVGDPGQSGYTF
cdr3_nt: TGTGCCAGCAGCGTAGTAGTAGGAGACCCGGGACAAAGCGGCTACACCTTC

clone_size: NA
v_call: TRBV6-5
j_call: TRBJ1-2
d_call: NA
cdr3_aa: CASSYNRAGGYTF
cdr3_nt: TGTGCCAGCAGTTACAACAGGGCGGGTGGCTACACCTTC

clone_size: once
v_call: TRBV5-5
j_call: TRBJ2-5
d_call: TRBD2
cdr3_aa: CASSGGLAGGNLQETQYF
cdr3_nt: TGTGCCAGCAGCGGGGGACTAGCGGGGGGGAACCTCCAAGAGACCCAGTACTTC

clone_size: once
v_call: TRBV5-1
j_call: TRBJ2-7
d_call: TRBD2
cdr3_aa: CASNDYEAGGPYEQYF
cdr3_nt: TGCGCCAGCAACGATTATGAAGCGGGAGGGCCGTACGAGCAGTACTTC

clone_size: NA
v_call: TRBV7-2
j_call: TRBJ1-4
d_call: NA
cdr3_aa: CASSQGGERDEKLFF
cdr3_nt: TGTGCCAGCAGCCAGGGCGGGGAAAGAGATGAAAAACTGTTTTTT

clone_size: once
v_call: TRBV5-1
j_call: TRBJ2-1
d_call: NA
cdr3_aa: CASSLQGLLTEQFF
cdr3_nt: TGCGCCAGCAGCTTGCAGGGTCTTTTGACGGAGCAGTTCTTC

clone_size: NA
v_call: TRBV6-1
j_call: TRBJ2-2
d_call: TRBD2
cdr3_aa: CASSVSGPSGSNTGELFF
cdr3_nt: TGTGCCAGCAGTGTCAGCGGCCCTAGCGGAAGCAACACCGGGGAGCTGTTTTTT

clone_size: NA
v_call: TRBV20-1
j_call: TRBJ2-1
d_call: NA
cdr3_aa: CSATSNEQFF
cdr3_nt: TGCAGTGCTACCTCCAATGAGCAGTTCTTC

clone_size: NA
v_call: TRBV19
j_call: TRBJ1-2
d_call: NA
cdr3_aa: CASSMGKTGHYGYTF
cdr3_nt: TGTGCCAGTAGTATGGGGAAAACAGGCCACTATGGCTACACCTTC